The sequence of this TCR beta chain was determined in a study of CD8+CD57+ T cells in acquired aplastic anemia. In the study overall: Mean yield of DNA from sorted CD4+ and CD8+ cells was 3 to 3.5 ug.

Patients who underwent sequencing had shown CD8+CD57+ cell expansion by flow cytometry. In all patients, the disease was severe acquired aplastic anemia. This clonotype was seen a handful of times. Its target is unknown. A much more abundant neighbour one base away suggests this may be a read error. General study points: Both patients and controls carried the same twenty-nine CD8+ CDR3 sequences. Patients and healthy controls showed no significant CD8+ Simpson's diversity difference.

Looked up from germline, CDR1 is SGHRS and CDR2 is YFSETQ. The CDR3 consists of 11 residues. Genomic DNA, serving as template, underwent TCR beta VDJ and CDR3 profiling. TCRdb recomputed calls from the reads with MiXCR, one row per CDR3 protein. Of hundreds of thousands of distinct CDR3 sequences listed, under 50% are singletons. The clonotype comes from a human donor with aplastic anemia. This sequence joins TRBV5-1 and TRBJ2-1; no clear D. The closer fit of TRBJ2-5 to the DNA end suggests the J call may be wrong. Sequenced input: sorted CD4+, CD8+, or CD8+CD57+ T cells (not recorded which) from PBMCs. For the CDR3, the DNA is TGCGCCAGCAGCTTGTATGAGGCCCAGTACTTC. Translation: CASSLYEAQYF.